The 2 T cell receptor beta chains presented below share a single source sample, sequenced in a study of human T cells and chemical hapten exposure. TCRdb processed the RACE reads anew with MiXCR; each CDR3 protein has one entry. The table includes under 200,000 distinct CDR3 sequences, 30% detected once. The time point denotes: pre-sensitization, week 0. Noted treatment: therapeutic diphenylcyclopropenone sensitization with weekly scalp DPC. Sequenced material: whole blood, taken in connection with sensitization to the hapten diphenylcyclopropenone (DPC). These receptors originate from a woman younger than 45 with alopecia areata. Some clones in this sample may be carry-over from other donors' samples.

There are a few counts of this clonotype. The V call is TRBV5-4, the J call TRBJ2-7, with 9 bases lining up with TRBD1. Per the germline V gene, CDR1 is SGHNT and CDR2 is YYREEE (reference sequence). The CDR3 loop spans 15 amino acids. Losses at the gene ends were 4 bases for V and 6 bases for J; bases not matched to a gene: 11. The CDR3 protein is CASSLYRGPPGEQYF. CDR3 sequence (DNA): TGTGCCAGCAGCCTGTACAGGGGGCCGCCGGGCGAGCAGTACTTC.

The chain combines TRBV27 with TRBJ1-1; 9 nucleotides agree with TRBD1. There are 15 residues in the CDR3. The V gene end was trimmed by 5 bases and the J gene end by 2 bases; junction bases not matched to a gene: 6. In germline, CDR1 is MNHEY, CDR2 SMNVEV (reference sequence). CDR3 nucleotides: TGTGCCAGCAGTCTAGAGGACAGGGGAAACACTGAAGCTTTCTTT. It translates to CASSLEDRGNTEAFF.